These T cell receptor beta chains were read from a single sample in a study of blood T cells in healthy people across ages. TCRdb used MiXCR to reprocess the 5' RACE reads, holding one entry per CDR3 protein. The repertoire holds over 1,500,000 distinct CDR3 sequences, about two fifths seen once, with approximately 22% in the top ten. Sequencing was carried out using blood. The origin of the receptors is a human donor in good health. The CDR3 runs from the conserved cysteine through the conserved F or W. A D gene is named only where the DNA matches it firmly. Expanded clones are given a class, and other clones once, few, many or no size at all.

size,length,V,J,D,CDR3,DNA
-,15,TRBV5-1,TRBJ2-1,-,CASSRGASRSDEQFF,TGCGCCAGCAGCCGCGGGGCTAGCAGGTCTGATGAGCAGTTCTTC
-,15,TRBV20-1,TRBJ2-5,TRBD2,CSAGLILAGIETHYF,TGCAGTGCTGGTCTAATACTAGCGGGGATAGAGACCCACTACTTC
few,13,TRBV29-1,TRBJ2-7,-,CSAGAGTLNEQYF,TGCAGCGCCGGGGCAGGGACCCTCAACGAGCAGTACTTC
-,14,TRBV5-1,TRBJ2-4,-,CASSPRTVGDIQYF,TGCGCCAGCAGCCCAAGGACGGTAGGAGACATTCAGTACTTC
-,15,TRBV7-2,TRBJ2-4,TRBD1,CASSPGGTGGNIQYF,TGTGCCAGCAGCCCAGGGGGGACAGGTGGGAACATTCAGTACTTC
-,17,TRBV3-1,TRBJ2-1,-,CASSREHPESSYNEQFF,TGTGCCAGCAGCCGAGAACATCCGGAGAGCTCCTACAATGAGCAGTTCTTC
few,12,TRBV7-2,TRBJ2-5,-,CASSLNSQGKYF,TGTGCCAGCAGCTTAAATTCGCAGGGCAAGTACTTC
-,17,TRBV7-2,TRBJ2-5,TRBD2,CASSLSGLAGGAETQYF,TGTGCCAGCAGCTTATCGGGACTAGCGGGGGGCGCGGAGACCCAGTACTTC
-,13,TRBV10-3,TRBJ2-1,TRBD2,CATRAGGQSEQFF,TGTGCCACCCGAGCGGGGGGGCAGAGTGAGCAGTTCTTC
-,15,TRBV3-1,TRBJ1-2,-,CASSQIGGTGYGYTF,TGCGCCAGCAGCCAAATCGGGGGGACTGGCTATGGCTACACCTTC
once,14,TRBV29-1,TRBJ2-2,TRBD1,CSVGKGGDTGELFF,TGCAGCGTTGGTAAAGGGGGCGACACCGGGGAGCTGTTTTTT
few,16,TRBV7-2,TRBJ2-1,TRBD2,CASSPTRAGGLHEQFF,TGTGCCAGCAGCCCAACACGAGCGGGGGGCCTCCATGAGCAGTTCTTC
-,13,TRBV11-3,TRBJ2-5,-,CASSQGPQGTQYF,TGTGCCAGCAGCCAAGGGCCACAAGGGACCCAGTACTTC
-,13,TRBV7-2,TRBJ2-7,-,CASSWVSGSEQYF,TGTGCCAGCAGCTGGGTATCTGGGAGCGAGCAGTACTTC
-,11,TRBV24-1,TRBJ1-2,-,CATSDEYGYTF,TGTGCCACCAGTGATGAGTATGGCTACACCTTC
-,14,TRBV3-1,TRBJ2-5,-,CASSQGSFQETQYF,TGTGCCAGCAGCCAAGGATCCTTTCAAGAGACCCAGTACTTC
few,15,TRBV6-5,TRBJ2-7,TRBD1,CASSYSGDSCYEQYF,TGTGCCAGCAGTTACTCGGGGGACAGCTGCTACGAGCAGTACTTC
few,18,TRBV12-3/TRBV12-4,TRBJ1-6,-,CASSSPPRAAGFNSPLHF,TGTGCCAGCAGTTCCCCCCCGAGGGCAGCAGGATTTAATTCACCCCTCCACTTT
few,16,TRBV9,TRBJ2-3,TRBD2,CASSPWTSGGPDTQYF,TGTGCCAGCAGCCCCTGGACTAGCGGGGGTCCAGATACGCAGTATTTT
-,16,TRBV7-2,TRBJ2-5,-,CASSLVVGLGGRTQYF,TGTGCCAGCAGCTTAGTGGTGGGCCTCGGTGGTCGGACCCAGTACTTC
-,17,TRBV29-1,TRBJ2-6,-,CSVEAPTGRPGANVLTF,TGCAGCGTTGAAGCCCCGACAGGGAGGCCTGGGGCCAACGTCCTGACTTTC
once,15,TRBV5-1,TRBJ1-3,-,CASSLPTVSGNTIYF,TGCGCCAGCAGCTTGCCAACAGTCTCTGGAAACACCATATATTTT
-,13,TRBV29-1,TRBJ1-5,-,CSVELLPNQPQHF,TGCAGCGTTGAGCTCCTGCCGAATCAGCCCCAGCATTTT
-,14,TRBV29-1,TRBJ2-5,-,CSVDGQRRGETQYF,TGCAGCGTTGATGGGCAGCGTCGGGGAGAGACCCAGTACTTC
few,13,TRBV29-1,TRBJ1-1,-,CSQSDGLNTEAFF,TGCAGCCAAAGTGACGGATTGAACACTGAAGCTTTCTTT
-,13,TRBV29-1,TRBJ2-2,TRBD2,CSFGGLNTGELFF,TGCAGCTTCGGGGGGTTAAACACCGGGGAGCTGTTTTTT
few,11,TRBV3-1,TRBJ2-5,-,CASSLLQGWYF,TGTGCCAGCAGCCTACTCCAGGGGTGGTACTTC
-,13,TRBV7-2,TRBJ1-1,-,CASSFPGWTEAFF,TGTGCCAGCAGCTTCCCGGGTTGGACTGAAGCTTTCTTT
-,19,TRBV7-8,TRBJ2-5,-,CASSLTVYGPSINQETQYF,TGTGCCAGCAGCTTAACTGTTTACGGGCCTAGCATAAACCAAGAGACCCAGTACTTC
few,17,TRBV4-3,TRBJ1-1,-,CASSQDPKGSMNTEAFF,TGCGCCAGCAGCCAAGATCCCAAAGGCTCGATGAACACTGAAGCTTTCTTT
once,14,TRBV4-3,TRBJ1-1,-,CANSQFRGRTEAFF,TGCGCCAACAGCCAATTTCGAGGAAGGACTGAAGCTTTCTTT
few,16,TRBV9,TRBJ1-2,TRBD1,CASSPLTGTGPLGYTF,TGTGCCAGCAGCCCTCTGACCGGGACAGGACCCCTCGGCTACACCTTC
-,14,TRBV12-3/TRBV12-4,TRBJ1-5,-,CASSSGLPGQPQHF,TGTGCCAGCAGCTCGGGACTGCCGGGACAGCCCCAGCATTTT
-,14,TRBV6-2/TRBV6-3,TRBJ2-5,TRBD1,CASSWTGNRGTQYF,TGTGCCAGCAGTTGGACAGGGAATCGGGGGACCCAGTACTTC
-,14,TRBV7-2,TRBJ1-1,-,CASSLFIEVTEAFF,TGTGCCAGCAGCTTGTTTATCGAGGTAACTGAAGCTTTCTTT
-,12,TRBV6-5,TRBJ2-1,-,CASSYSLDEQFF,TGTGCCAGCAGTTATAGCCTCGATGAGCAGTTCTTC
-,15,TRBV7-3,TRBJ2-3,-,CASSLWSRVGDTQYF,TGTGCCAGCAGCTTATGGTCCAGGGTGGGAGATACGCAGTATTTT
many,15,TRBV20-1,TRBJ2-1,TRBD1,CSARTGGSSYNEQFF,TGCAGTGCGAGAACAGGGGGCAGCTCCTACAATGAGCAGTTCTTC
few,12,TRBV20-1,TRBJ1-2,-,CSVLKGGDGYTF,TGCAGTGTACTGAAAGGAGGCGATGGCTACACCTTC
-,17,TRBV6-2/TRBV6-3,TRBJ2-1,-,CASSPPMWVSYNSEQFF,TGTGCCAGCAGTCCTCCCATGTGGGTCTCCTACAATAGTGAGCAGTTCTTC
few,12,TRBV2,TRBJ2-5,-,CVSNPGNSAQYF,TGTGTCAGCAACCCGGGGAATTCGGCCCAGTACTTT
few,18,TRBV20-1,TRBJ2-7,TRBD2,CSALVQAGGSLTYNEQYF,TGCAGTGCGCTGGTTCAAGCGGGGGGCTCCTTGACCTACAATGAGCAGTACTTC
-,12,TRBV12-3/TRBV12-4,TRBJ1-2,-,CASSLGPSLYTF,TGTGCCAGCAGTTTGGGGCCGAGCCTCTACACCTTC
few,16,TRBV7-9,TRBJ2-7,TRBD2,CASSLGVSGGTYEQYF,TGTGCCAGCAGCTTAGGAGTTAGCGGGGGGACCTACGAGCAGTACTTC
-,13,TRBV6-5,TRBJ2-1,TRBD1,CASSDRARPEQFF,TGTGCCAGTTCGGACAGGGCCCGACCTGAGCAGTTCTTC
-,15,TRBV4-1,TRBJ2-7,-,CASSQKRQGSYEQYF,TGCGCCAGCAGCCAAAAGAGGCAGGGGAGCTACGAGCAGTACTTC
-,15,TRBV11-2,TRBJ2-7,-,CASSARTGSSYEQYF,TGTGCCAGCAGCGCTCGAACAGGGAGCTCCTACGAGCAGTACTTC
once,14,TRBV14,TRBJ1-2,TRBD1,CASSQDFGQVGYTF,TGTGCCAGCAGCCAAGATTTCGGACAGGTCGGCTACACCTTC
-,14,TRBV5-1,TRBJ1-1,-,CASSPPLANTKAFF,TGCGCCAGCAGCCCCCCTTTAGCCAACACTAAAGCTTTCTTT
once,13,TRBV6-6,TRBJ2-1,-,CASSYFGNREQFF,TGTGCCAGCAGTTACTTTGGTAACCGCGAGCAGTTCTTC
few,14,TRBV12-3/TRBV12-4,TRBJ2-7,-,CASSSGSISYEQYF,TGTGCCAGCAGTAGCGGGTCCATCTCCTACGAGCAGTACTTC
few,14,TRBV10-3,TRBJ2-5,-,CAISESNAQETQYF,TGTGCCATCAGTGAGTCGAACGCCCAAGAGACCCAGTACTTC
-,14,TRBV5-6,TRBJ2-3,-,CASSSPYFTDTQYF,TGTGCCAGCAGCTCCCCGTATTTCACAGATACGCAGTATTTT
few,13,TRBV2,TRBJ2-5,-,CARDTGTGSEQYF,TGTGCCAGGGACACAGGGACTGGGTCGGAGCAGTACTTC
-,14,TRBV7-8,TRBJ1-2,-,CASSLADGYYGYTF,TGTGCCAGCAGCTTAGCCGACGGCTACTATGGCTACACCTTC